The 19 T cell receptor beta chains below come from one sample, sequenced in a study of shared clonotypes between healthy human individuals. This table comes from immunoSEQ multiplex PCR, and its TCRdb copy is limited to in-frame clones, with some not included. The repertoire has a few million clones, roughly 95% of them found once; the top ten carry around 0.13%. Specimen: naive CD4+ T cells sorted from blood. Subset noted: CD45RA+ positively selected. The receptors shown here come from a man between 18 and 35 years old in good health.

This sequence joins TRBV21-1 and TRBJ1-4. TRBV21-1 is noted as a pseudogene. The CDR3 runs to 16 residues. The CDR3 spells CASSRGDGKVGEKLFF. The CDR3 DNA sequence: TGTGCCAGCTCCCGGGGGGACGGAAAGGTGGGTGAAAAACTGTTTTTT.

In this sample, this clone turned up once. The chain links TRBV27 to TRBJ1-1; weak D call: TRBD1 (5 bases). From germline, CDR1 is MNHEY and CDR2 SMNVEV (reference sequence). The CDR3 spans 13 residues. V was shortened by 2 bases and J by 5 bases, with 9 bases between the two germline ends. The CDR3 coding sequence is TGTGCCAGCAGTTTACGACAGATTACTGAAGCTTTCTTT. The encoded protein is CASSLRQITEAFF.

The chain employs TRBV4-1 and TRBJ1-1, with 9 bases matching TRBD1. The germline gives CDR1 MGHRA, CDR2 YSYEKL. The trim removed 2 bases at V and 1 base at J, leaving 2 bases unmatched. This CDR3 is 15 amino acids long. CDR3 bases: TGCGCCAGCAGCCAACCGGGACAGGGGAACACTGAAGCTTTCTTT. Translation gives CASSQPGQGNTEAFF.

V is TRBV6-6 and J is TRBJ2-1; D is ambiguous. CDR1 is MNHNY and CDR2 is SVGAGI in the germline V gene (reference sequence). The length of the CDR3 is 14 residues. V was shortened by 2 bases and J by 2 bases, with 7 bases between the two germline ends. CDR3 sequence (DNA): TGTGCCAGCAGTTACAGGGAAACCTACAATGAGCAGTTCTTC. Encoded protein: CASSYRETYNEQFF.

The CDR3 nucleotides are TGTGCCAGCAGCTTAGTAGCGGGAGGGCCCGATACGCAGTATTTT. Translated, it gives CASSLVAGGPDTQYF. The J gene is TRBJ2-3, the V gene TRBV11-2, with 11 bases fitting TRBD2. The CDR3 is 15 amino acids. From germline, CDR1 is SGHAT and CDR2 FQNNGV. Trimming removed 1 base from V and 6 bases from J; junction bases left unmatched: 3.

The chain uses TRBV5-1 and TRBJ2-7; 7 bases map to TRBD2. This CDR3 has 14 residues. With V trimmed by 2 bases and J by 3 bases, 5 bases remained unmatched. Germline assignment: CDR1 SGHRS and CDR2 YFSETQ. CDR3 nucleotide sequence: TGCGCCAGCAGCTTCCAGCCGGGAGGCTACGAGCAGTACTTC. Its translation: CASSFQPGGYEQYF.

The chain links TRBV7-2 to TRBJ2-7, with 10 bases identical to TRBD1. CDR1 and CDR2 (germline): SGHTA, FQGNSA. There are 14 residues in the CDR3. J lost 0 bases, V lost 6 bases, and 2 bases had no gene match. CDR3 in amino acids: CASRGTGASYEQYF. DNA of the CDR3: TGTGCCAGCAGGGGGACAGGGGCCTCCTACGAGCAGTACTTC.

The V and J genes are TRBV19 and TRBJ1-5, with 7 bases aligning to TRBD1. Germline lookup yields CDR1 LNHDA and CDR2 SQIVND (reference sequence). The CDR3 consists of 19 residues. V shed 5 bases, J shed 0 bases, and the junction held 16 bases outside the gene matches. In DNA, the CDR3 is TGTGCCAGTAGTCCCCGGGACAGTGGGAGAAGAAATAGCAATCAGCCCCAGCATTTT. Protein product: CASSPRDSGRRNSNQPQHF.

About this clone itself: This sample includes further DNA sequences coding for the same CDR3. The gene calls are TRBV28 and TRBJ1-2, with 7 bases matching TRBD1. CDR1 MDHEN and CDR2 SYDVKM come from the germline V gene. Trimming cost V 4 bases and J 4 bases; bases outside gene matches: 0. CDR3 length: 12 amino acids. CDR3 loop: CASSWTGYGYTF. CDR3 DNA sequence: TGTGCCAGCAGTTGGACAGGCTATGGCTACACCTTC.

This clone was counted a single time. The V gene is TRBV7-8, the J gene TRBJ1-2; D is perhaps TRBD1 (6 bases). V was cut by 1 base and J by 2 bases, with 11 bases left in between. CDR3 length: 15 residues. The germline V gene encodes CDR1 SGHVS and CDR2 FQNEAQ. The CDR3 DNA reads TGTGCCAGCAGCTTAGGTCTACAGGGCAACTATGGCTACACCTTC. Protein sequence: CASSLGLQGNYGYTF.

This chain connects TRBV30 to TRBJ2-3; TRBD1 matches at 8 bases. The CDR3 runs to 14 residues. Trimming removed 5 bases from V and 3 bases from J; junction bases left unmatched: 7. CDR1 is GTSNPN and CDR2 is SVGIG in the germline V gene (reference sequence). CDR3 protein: CAWVDRAGTDTQYF. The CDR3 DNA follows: TGTGCCTGGGTGGACAGGGCAGGGACAGATACGCAGTATTTT. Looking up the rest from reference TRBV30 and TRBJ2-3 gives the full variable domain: SQTIHQWPATLVQPVGSPLSLECTVEGTSNPNLYWYRQAAGRGLQLLFYSVGIGQISSEVPQNLSASRPQDRQFILSSKKLLLSDSGFYLCAWVDRAGTDTQYFGPGTRLTVL.

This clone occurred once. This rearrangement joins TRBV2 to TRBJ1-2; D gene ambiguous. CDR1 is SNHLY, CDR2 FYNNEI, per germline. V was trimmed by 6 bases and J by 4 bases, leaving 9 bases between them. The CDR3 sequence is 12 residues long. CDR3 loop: CASSDHSYGYTF. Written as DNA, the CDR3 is TGTGCCAGCAGCGACCACAGCTATGGCTACACCTTC.

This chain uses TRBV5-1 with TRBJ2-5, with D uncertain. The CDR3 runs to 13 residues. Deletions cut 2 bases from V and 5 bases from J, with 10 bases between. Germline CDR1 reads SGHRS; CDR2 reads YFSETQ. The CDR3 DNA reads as TGCGCCAGCAGCTTTACCCCTACGGAGACCCAGTACTTC. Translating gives CASSFTPTETQYF.

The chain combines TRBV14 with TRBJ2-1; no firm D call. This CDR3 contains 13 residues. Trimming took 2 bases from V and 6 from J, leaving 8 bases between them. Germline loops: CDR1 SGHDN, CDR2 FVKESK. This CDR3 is CASSQFLFNEQFF. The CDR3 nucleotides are TGTGCCAGCAGCCAATTCCTTTTCAATGAGCAGTTCTTC.

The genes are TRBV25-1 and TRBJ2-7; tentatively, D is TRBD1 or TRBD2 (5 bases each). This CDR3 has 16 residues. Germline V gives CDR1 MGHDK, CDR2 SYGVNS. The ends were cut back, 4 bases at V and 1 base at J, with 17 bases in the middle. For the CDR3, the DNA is TGTGCCAGCAGTGCCACCGCCGGGACGGGGTCCTACGAGCAGTACTTC. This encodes CASSATAGTGSYEQYF.

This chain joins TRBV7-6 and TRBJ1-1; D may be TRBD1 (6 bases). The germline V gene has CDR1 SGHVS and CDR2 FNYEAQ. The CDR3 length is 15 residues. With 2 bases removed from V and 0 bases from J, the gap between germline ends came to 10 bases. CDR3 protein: CASSLLQGVNTEAFF. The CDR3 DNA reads TGTGCCAGCAGCTTATTACAGGGCGTGAACACTGAAGCTTTCTTT.

CDR3 residues: CASSLVQGGQPQHF. CDR3 in DNA: TGTGCCAGCAGCTTGGTTCAGGGGGGTCAGCCCCAGCATTTT. The chain joins TRBV5-8 to TRBJ1-5, with TRBD1 identical over 7 bases. V shed 0 bases, J shed 6 bases, and the junction held 3 bases outside the gene matches. Germline V CDR1 and CDR2: SGHTS, YDEGEE. The CDR3 is made up of 14 amino acids. Combining the CDR3 with reference TRBV5-8 and TRBJ1-5 gives the whole variable domain EAGVTQSPTHLIKTRGQQATLRCSPISGHTSVYWYQQALGLGLQFLLWYDEGEERNRGNFPPRFSGRQFPNYSSELNVNALELEDSALYLCASSLVQGGQPQHFGDGTRLSIL.

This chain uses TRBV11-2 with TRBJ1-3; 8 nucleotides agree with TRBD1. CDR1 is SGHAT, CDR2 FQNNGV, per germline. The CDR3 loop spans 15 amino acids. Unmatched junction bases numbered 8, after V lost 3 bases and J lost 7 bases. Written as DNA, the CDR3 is TGTGCCAGCAGCTTTGGACAGGGTGTAAGGAACACCATATATTTT. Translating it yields CASSFGQGVRNTIYF.

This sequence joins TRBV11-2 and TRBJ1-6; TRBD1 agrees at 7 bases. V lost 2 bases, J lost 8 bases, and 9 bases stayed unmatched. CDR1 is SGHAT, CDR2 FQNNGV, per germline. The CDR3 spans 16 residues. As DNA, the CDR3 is TGTGCCAGCAGCTTACGGGGAGGGGGCGCGGATTCACCCCTCCACTTT. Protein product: CASSLRGGGADSPLHF.